Below, one T cell receptor (beta chain) is given with its context. The data derive from a study of blood T cell repertoires in COVID-19. Sequenced by immunoSEQ multiplex PCR; TCRdb stores in-frame clones only, minus some. The sample consists of 200,000 to 250,000 clones, approximately 80% of them appearing once. Trimming took off 9 bases at V and 4 bases at J, with 10 bases between the two ends. This CDR3 spans 13 amino acids. Germline V gene sequence: CDR1 MDHEN, CDR2 SYDVKM. The material sequenced was PBMCs or T cells enriched from blood (not recorded which). The sequence came from a woman aged 40 to 50 with acute COVID-19. The chain couples TRBV28 to TRBJ1-6, with D tentatively TRBD1 (5 bases). The CDR3 DNA sequence: TGTGCCAGGGGACTGGTTTATAATTCACCCCTCCACTTT. The encoded protein is CARGLVYNSPLHF.